A single sample gave rise to the 23 T cell receptor beta chains below, sequenced in a study of control samples from healthy donors and cancer patients. The table came from immunoSEQ multiplex PCR; TCRdb's copy has only in-frame clones and leaves some out. The sample has about 75,000 clones, around 94% seen once. The sample comprised blood. The receptors come from a woman between 40 and 55 years old in good health.

The rearrangement links TRBV4-1 to TRBJ2-3; a possible D gene is TRBD2 (6 bases). Trimming stripped 0 bases from V and 4 bases from J, with 17 bases between. Germline CDR1 MGHRA, CDR2 YSYEKL. The CDR3 is 17 amino acids. CDR3 in amino acids: CASSQDYLAGYSDTQYF. The CDR3 nucleotides are TGCGCCAGCAGCCAAGATTACCTGGCGGGGTATTCAGATACGCAGTATTTT.

The V gene is TRBV28, the J gene TRBJ2-7, with TRBD1 matching 9 bases. The germline V gene encodes CDR1 MDHEN and CDR2 SYDVKM. V gave up 2 bases and J gave up 4 bases; unmatched junction bases: 6. The CDR3 covers 15 residues. The CDR3 protein is CASSLPPDRGYEQYF. DNA of the CDR3: TGTGCCAGCAGTTTACCGCCGGACAGGGGATACGAGCAGTACTTC.

The V and J genes are TRBV6-5 and TRBJ1-5; TRBD1 matches at 8 bases. V shed 4 bases, J shed 6 bases, and the junction held 2 bases outside the gene matches. This CDR3 is built from 13 residues. Per the germline V gene, CDR1 is MNHEY and CDR2 is SVGAGI. CDR3 in amino acids: CASSSDRGQPQHF. The CDR3 DNA sequence: TGTGCCAGCAGTTCCGACAGGGGTCAGCCCCAGCATTTT.

V is TRBV6-5 and J is TRBJ1-6; D is unresolved. CDR1 MNHEY and CDR2 SVGAGI come from the germline V gene. The CDR3 covers 15 residues. V was pared by 6 bases and J by 0 bases, with 9 bases between. The CDR3 loop reads CASSSLSSYNSPLHF. The CDR3, as DNA: TGTGCCAGCAGCTCTCTAAGCTCCTATAATTCACCCCTCCACTTT.

This chain connects TRBV5-1 to TRBJ2-3; 8 nucleotides agree with TRBD1. Trimming removed 3 bases from V and 2 bases from J; junction bases left unmatched: 5. This CDR3 contains 15 residues. Per germline, CDR1 SGHRS and CDR2 YFSETQ. The CDR3, as DNA: TGCGCCAGCAGCTGGCAGGGGGCAGACACAGATACGCAGTATTTT. This gives the protein CASSWQGADTDTQYF. The entire variable domain, with the rest obtained from reference TRBV5-1 and TRBJ2-3, is as follows: KAGVTQTPRYLIKTRGQQVTLSCSPISGHRSVSWYQQTPGQGLQFLFEYFSETQRNKGNFPGRFSGRQFSNSRSEMNVSTLELGDSALYLCASSWQGADTDTQYFGPGTRLTVL.

The V call is TRBV19, the J call TRBJ1-5, with 7 positions matching TRBD1. Germline V lookup: CDR1 LNHDA, CDR2 SQIVND (reference sequence). The CDR3 is 12 amino acids. Trimming took 7 bases from V and 7 from J; bases not matched to a gene: 4. The chain's CDR3 is CASTEGAQPQHF. The CDR3 DNA reads TGTGCCAGTACTGAGGGGGCGCAGCCCCAGCATTTT.

The chain combines TRBV4-1 with TRBJ1-2; D ambiguous. Between the trimmed V and J ends, which lost 4 bases and 1 base, there was a span of 4 bases. Germline values: CDR1 MGHRA, CDR2 YSYEKL. This CDR3 region has 12 residues. The CDR3 DNA sequence: TGCGCCAGCAGCCTCGGTAACTATGGCTACACCTTC. Its translation is CASSLGNYGYTF.

The V gene is TRBV18, the J gene TRBJ1-3; no firm D call. The V gene lost 3 bases and the J gene lost 4 bases, with 13 bases spanning the gap. CDR1 and CDR2 (germline): KGHSH, LQKENI. The length of the CDR3 is 15 residues. In DNA form, the CDR3 reads TGTGCCAGCTCACCCTCGGAAGTAGGAGGAAACACCATATATTTT. This encodes CASSPSEVGGNTIYF.

V gene TRBV7-3 combines with J gene TRBJ2-1; 8 nucleotides align to TRBD2. Germline V CDR1 and CDR2: SGHTA, FQGTGA. The CDR3 runs to 13 residues. The junction had 6 bases not matched to a gene; V was cut back by 6 bases and J by 8 bases. CDR3: CASRAGLEDEQFF. The CDR3 nucleotides read TGTGCCAGCAGAGCGGGACTAGAGGATGAGCAGTTCTTC.

Turning to this clone: Other DNA sequences within the sample encode an identical CDR3. As DNA, the CDR3 is TGTGCCAGCAGTGAAGCAGGGGGGAATCAGCCCCAGCATTTT. This gives the protein CASSEAGGNQPQHF. The chain recombines TRBV6-1 with TRBJ1-5, with TRBD1 as a possible D gene (6 bases). CDR3 size: 14 residues. CDR1 is MNHNS and CDR2 is SASEGT in the germline V gene. V was shortened by 0 bases and J by 4 bases, with 7 bases between the two germline ends.

The chain is built from TRBV5-4 and TRBJ2-1, with TRBD1 matching 8 bases. The germline CDR1 and CDR2 sequences are SGHNT and YYREEE (reference sequence). With 10 bases clipped from V and 0 bases from J, the junction kept 3 bases outside the gene matches. This CDR3 spans 13 amino acids. CDR3 protein: CAAGGPSYNEQFF. The CDR3 nucleotides are TGTGCCGCAGGGGGCCCCTCCTACAATGAGCAGTTCTTC.

This rearrangement joins TRBV4-2 to TRBJ1-5; the D is unclear. The V and J ends lost 0 bases and 3 bases respectively, with 15 bases between them. There are 17 residues in the CDR3. Germline CDR1 reads LGHNA; CDR2 reads YNFKEQ. In DNA, the CDR3 is TGTGCCAGCAGCCAAGATTTCGAGACTGGGGTCAATCAGCCCCAGCATTTT. Translating gives CASSQDFETGVNQPQHF.

J is TRBJ2-1 and V is TRBV3-1 (or the pseudogene TRBV3-2), with TRBD2 matching 13 bases. V shed 0 bases, J shed 7 bases, and the junction held 12 bases outside the gene matches. CDR3 length equals 19 residues. The V gene's germline CDR1 is LGHDT and CDR2 YNNKEL (reference sequence). The CDR3 loop is CASSQEAFRTSGSKNEQFF. CDR3 coding DNA: TGTGCCAGCAGCCAAGAGGCATTCAGGACTAGCGGGAGCAAGAATGAGCAGTTCTTC.

The chain uses TRBV9 and TRBJ2-3; possibly TRBD1 or TRBD2 for D (5 bases each). The CDR3 contains 15 residues. Germline V gives CDR1 SGDLS, CDR2 YYNGEE. Trimming took 3 bases from V and 1 from J, leaving 12 bases between them. The CDR3 DNA sequence: TGTGCCAGCAGCGCCCGGGGCGAGGGCACAGATACGCAGTATTTT. As protein: CASSARGEGTDTQYF.

The chain carries TRBV3-1 (or the pseudogene TRBV3-2) and TRBJ2-1, with TRBD2 matching 8 bases. Germline V gene data show CDR1 as LGHDT and CDR2 as YNNKEL (reference sequence). V shed 1 base, J shed 3 bases, and the junction held 5 bases outside the gene matches. This CDR3 is built from 16 residues. CDR3 sequence reads: CASSQVAGLIYNEQFF. The CDR3 coding sequence is TGTGCCAGCAGCCAAGTAGCGGGGCTAATCTACAATGAGCAGTTCTTC.

The J gene is TRBJ1-5, the V gene TRBV3-1 (or the pseudogene TRBV3-2); maybe TRBD1 (5 bases). The CDR3 loop spans 14 amino acids. Germline CDR1 and CDR2: LGHDT and YNNKEL (reference sequence). Trimming removed 0 bases from V and 6 bases from J, with 9 bases in between. CDR3 region: CASSQEGTGQPQHF. The DNA of the CDR3 is TGTGCCAGCAGCCAAGAAGGGACGGGTCAGCCCCAGCATTTT.

The gene calls are TRBV7-9 and TRBJ2-3; 8 bases line up with TRBD1. With V trimmed by 0 bases and J by 1 base, 6 bases remained unmatched. Germline V gives CDR1 SEHNR, CDR2 FQNEAQ (reference sequence). This CDR3 contains 17 residues. The CDR3 DNA is TGTGCCAGCAGCTTAGCTAGACAGGGGAGTGGCACAGATACGCAGTATTTT. Residues: CASSLARQGSGTDTQYF.

The chain has TRBV5-1 and TRBJ2-7; D is unclear. V lost 0 bases and J 0 bases, leaving 10 bases between the germline ends. There are 15 residues in the CDR3. Germline assignment: CDR1 SGHRS and CDR2 YFSETQ. For the CDR3, the DNA is TGCGCCAGCAGCTTGGAGGCGGCCCTCTCCTACGAGCAGTACTTC. Translation gives CASSLEAALSYEQYF.

This CDR3 reads CASIADDRVDYGYTF. CDR3 nucleotides: TGTGCCAGTATCGCCGACGACAGGGTGGACTATGGCTACACCTTC. This rearrangement joins TRBV19 to TRBJ1-2, with 7 bases matching TRBD1. The CDR3 has 15 residues. J lost 3 bases, V lost 7 bases, and 11 bases had no gene match. Germline loops: CDR1 LNHDA, CDR2 SQIVND (reference sequence).

The V gene is TRBV4-1, the J gene TRBJ2-7, with 12 bases identical to TRBD1. Germline-derived CDR1 and CDR2 are MGHRA and YSYEKL. The V and J ends lost 6 bases and 7 bases, in that order; junction bases with no gene match: 7. This CDR3 region has 14 residues. In nucleotides, the CDR3 is TGCGCCAGCAGTCCGGGACAGGGGGCGTTGGAGCAGTACTTC. It codes for CASSPGQGALEQYF.

The V and J genes are TRBV21-1 and TRBJ2-5; TRBD2, the table's D call, lacks a check against the DNA. TRBV21-1 constitutes a pseudogene. This CDR3 has 11 residues. CDR3 region: CASSPLGEGYF. DNA for the CDR3: TGTGCCAGCAGCCCATTAGGGGAGGGCTACTTC.

The CDR3 DNA reads TGCAGCGTCTATTATCCGGGACAGAACACTGAAGCTTTCTTT. Amino acids: CSVYYPGQNTEAFF. The chain has TRBV29-1 and TRBJ1-1; D is perhaps TRBD1 (6 bases). Trimming removed 6 bases at V and 1 base at J, with 15 bases between. The CDR3 extends over 14 amino acids. Germline lookup yields CDR1 SQVTM and CDR2 ANQGSEA.

The gene calls are TRBV5-4 and TRBJ2-5, with D hard to call. Trimming stripped 5 bases from V and 3 bases from J, with 11 bases between. Germline-derived CDR1 and CDR2 are SGHNT and YYREEE (reference sequence). The CDR3 sequence is 13 residues long. The CDR3 DNA reads TGTGCCAGCAGTAAAACCTGGGAAGAGACCCAGTACTTC. Encoded protein: CASSKTWEETQYF.